This TCR beta chain comes out of a study of early T cells in non-severe SARS-CoV-2 infection. Trimming shortened V by 0 bases and J by 1 base, and 10 bases separated the two germline ends. The germline V gene encodes CDR1 LNHNV and CDR2 YYDKDF (reference sequence). The length of the CDR3 is 16 residues. At least ten counts were recorded for this clonotype. One entry per CDR3 protein, called by TCRdb with MiXCR from the 5' RACE reads. This table holds tens of thousands of distinct CDR3 sequences, approximately 6% found once. The chain recombines TRBV15 with TRBJ2-1; D gene ambiguous. The sequenced sample was whole blood. This sequence was found in an adult who was a healthcare worker with PCR-confirmed SARS-CoV-2 infection or an uninfected control (not recorded which). CDR3 DNA: TGTGCCACCAGCAGAGATGCACAGTATTCCTACAATGAGCAGTTCTTC. Amino acids: CATSRDAQYSYNEQFF.